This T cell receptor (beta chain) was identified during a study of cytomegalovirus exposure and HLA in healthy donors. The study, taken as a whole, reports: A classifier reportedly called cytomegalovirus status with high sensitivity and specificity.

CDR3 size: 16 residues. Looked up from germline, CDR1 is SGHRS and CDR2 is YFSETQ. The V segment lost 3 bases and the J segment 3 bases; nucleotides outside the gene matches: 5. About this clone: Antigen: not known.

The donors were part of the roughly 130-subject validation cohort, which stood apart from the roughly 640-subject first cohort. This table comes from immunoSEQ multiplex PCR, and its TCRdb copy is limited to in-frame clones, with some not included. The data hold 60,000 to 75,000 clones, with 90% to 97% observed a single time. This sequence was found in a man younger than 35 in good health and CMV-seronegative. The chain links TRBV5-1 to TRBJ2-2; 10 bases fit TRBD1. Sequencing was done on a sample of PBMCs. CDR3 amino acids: CASSSRQGADTGELFF. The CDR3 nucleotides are TGCGCCAGCAGCTCCCGACAGGGGGCGGACACCGGGGAGCTGTTTTTT.